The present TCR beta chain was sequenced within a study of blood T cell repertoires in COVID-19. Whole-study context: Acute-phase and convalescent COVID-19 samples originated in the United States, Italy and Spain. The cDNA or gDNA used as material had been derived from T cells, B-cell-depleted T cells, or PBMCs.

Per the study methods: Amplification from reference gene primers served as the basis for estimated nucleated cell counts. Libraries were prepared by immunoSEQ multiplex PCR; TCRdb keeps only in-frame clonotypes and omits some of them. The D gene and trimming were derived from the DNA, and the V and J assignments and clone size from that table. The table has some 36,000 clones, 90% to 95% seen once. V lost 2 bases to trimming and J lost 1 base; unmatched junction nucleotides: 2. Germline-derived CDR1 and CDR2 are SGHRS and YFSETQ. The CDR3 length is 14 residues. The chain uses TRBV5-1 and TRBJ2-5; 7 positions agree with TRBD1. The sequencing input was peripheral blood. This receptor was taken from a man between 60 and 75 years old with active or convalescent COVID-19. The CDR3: CASSFGTVQETQYF. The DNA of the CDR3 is TGCGCCAGCAGCTTCGGGACAGTCCAAGAGACCCAGTACTTC.